The rows below give T cell receptor beta chains drawn from one sample of a study of blood T cells in healthy people across ages. MiXCR, applied by TCRdb to the 5' RACE reads, yields one record per CDR3 protein. The data show about 1.4 million distinct CDR3 sequences, roughly 64% seen once. The source material was blood. Receptors originate from a man younger than 35 in good health. Each CDR3 is given with its conserved first and last residue. A D gene is named only where the DNA matches it firmly. Size is stated for part of the rows, as once, few or many counts, or as a class when the clone is expanded.

>TRBJ1-1|TRBV12-3/TRBV12-4|NA|NA
CASSPQGRTEAFF
TGTGCCAGCAGTCCCCAGGGTCGCACTGAAGCTTTCTTT
>TRBJ2-7|TRBV7-8|NA|TRBD2
CASGTVAGVYEQYF
TGTGCCAGCGGAACAGTAGCGGGAGTGTACGAGCAGTACTTC
>TRBJ2-7|TRBV6-1|NA|NA
CASTPRDTYEQYF
TGTGCCAGCACCCCCAGGGACACCTACGAGCAGTACTTC
>TRBJ2-3|TRBV4-2|few|NA
CASSQEAGTDTQYF
TGTGCCAGCAGCCAAGAGGCCGGGACAGATACGCAGTATTTT
>TRBJ2-1|TRBV20-1|few|TRBD1
CSARTGSNYEQFF
TGCAGTGCAAGGACAGGGAGCAATTATGAGCAGTTCTTC
>TRBJ1-2|TRBV27|NA|NA
CASSLGGFSGGYTF
TGTGCCAGCAGTCTCGGGGGGTTCTCCGGTGGCTACACCTTC
>TRBJ1-4|TRBV6-5|NA|NA
CASTRGGRAGEKLFF
TGTGCCAGCACCAGAGGAGGCAGGGCAGGTGAAAAACTGTTTTTT
>TRBJ2-5|TRBV7-9|NA|TRBD1
CASSLWTGNQETQYF
TGTGCCAGCAGCTTATGGACAGGCAATCAAGAGACCCAGTACTTC
>TRBJ2-1|TRBV5-1|NA|TRBD2
CASSRVGLASGEQFF
TGCGCCAGCAGTCGCGTCGGGTTGGCTAGCGGGGAGCAGTTCTTC
>TRBJ1-2|TRBV4-3|few|NA
CASRSNVGGGHGYTF
TGCGCCAGCAGGTCCAATGTCGGAGGGGGGCATGGCTACACCTTC
>TRBJ2-7|TRBV20-1|NA|NA
CSARDLGALPSYEQYF
TGCAGTGCTAGAGATCTTGGAGCGTTACCCTCCTACGAGCAGTACTTC
>TRBJ2-5|TRBV10-3|NA|NA
CAISEAGPQETQYF
TGTGCCATCAGTGAAGCAGGACCTCAAGAGACTCAGTACTTC
>TRBJ2-1|TRBV7-6|NA|NA
CASSFSLGEQFF
TGTGCCAGCAGCTTCTCTCTAGGAGAGCAGTTCTTC
>TRBJ2-1|TRBV4-2|NA|TRBD2
CASSQEPREVYNEQFF
TGTGCCAGCAGCCAAGAACCCCGGGAGGTCTACAATGAGCAGTTCTTC
>TRBJ2-7|TRBV12-3/TRBV12-4|few|NA
CASSLGGKYEQYF
TGTGCCAGCAGTTTGGGGGGCAAGTACGAGCAGTACTTC
>TRBJ1-2|TRBV25-1|once|NA
CASSESGMIYGYTF
TGTGCCAGCAGTGAATCGGGAATGATCTATGGCTACACCTTC
>TRBJ2-1|TRBV20-1|few|NA
CSAPGSSNEQFF
TGCAGTGCCCCGGGCAGCTCTAATGAGCAGTTCTTC
>TRBJ2-3|TRBV5-1|few|NA
CASTVAASTDTQYF
TGCGCCAGCACAGTAGCGGCTAGCACAGATACGCAGTATTTT
>TRBJ2-3|TRBV27|NA|NA
CASSFVRLQETDTQYF
TGTGCCAGCAGTTTCGTCAGACTACAAGAAACGGATACGCAGTATTTT
>TRBJ1-5|TRBV27|NA|NA
CASSPYPGIQPQHF
TGTGCCAGCAGTCCATACCCGGGGATTCAGCCCCAGCATTTT
>TRBJ2-3|TRBV10-3|NA|NA
CAISVDRGTDTQYF
TGTGCCATCAGTGTGGATAGAGGCACAGATACGCAGTATTTT
>TRBJ2-1|TRBV2|NA|TRBD1
CASSGTGTGVYNEQFF
TGTGCCAGCAGCGGTACCGGGACAGGGGTTTACAATGAGCAGTTCTTC
>TRBJ2-7|TRBV7-8|NA|NA
CASSWEDGLYEQYF
TGTGCCAGCAGCTGGGAGGACGGATTATACGAGCAGTACTTC
>TRBJ2-4|TRBV3-1|NA|TRBD2
CASSQAPWDSGGNIQYF
TGTGCCAGCAGCCAAGCACCCTGGGACAGCGGGGGGAACATTCAGTACTTC
>TRBJ2-1|TRBV15|NA|TRBD2
CATSSQLAGALNEQFF
TGTGCCACCAGCAGCCAACTAGCGGGGGCCCTCAATGAGCAGTTCTTC
>TRBJ2-5|TRBV10-2|NA|TRBD2
CASSRTGTSGGVETQYF
TGCGCCAGCAGCCGTACCGGGACTAGCGGGGGGGTTGAAACCCAGTACTTC
>TRBJ1-4|TRBV4-2|few|TRBD1
CASSQDTPGQGNEKLFF
TGTGCCAGCAGCCAAGACACCCCGGGACAGGGGAATGAAAAACTGTTTTTT
>TRBJ2-2|TRBV20-1|once|TRBD2
CSAPRERGGEPGVISGELFF
TGCAGTGCGCCGAGAGAGCGGGGGGGAGAACCGGGGGTAATTTCCGGGGAGCTGTTTTTT
>TRBJ2-6|TRBV4-1|once|NA
CASSRPKEQDSGANVLTF
TGCGCCAGCAGCCGCCCGAAGGAGCAGGACTCTGGGGCCAACGTCCTGACTTTC
>TRBJ2-1|TRBV5-5|NA|NA
CASSDESGANYNEQFF
TGTGCCAGCAGCGACGAATCAGGGGCGAACTACAATGAGCAGTTCTTC
>TRBJ2-7|TRBV6-1|few|NA
CASSESYNEQYF
TGTGCCAGCAGTGAATCCTACAACGAGCAGTACTTC
>TRBJ2-3|TRBV7-2|NA|NA
CASSPIIRTGLDTQYF
TGTGCCAGCAGCCCCATTATAAGGACGGGTTTGGATACGCAGTATTTT
>TRBJ2-3|TRBV11-2|NA|NA
CASRVIVGGPDTQYF
TGTGCCAGCAGGGTCATAGTGGGGGGACCAGATACGCAGTATTTT
>TRBJ1-2|TRBV15|NA|NA
CATSRGLASVDTF
TGTGCCACCAGCAGGGGGTTGGCTTCGGTGGACACCTTC
>TRBJ1-2|TRBV28|NA|NA
CASKPGWYYGYTF
TGTGCCAGCAAACCAGGGTGGTACTATGGCTACACCTTC
>TRBJ2-7|TRBV21-1|few|NA
CASSKVTSGRSYEQYF
TGTGCCAGCAGCAAGGTGACTAGCGGGAGATCCTACGAGCAGTACTTC
>TRBJ2-4|TRBV28|NA|NA
CASGDVAKNIQYF
TGTGCCAGCGGAGACGTAGCCAAAAACATTCAGTACTTC
>TRBJ2-1|TRBV18|NA|TRBD2
CASSPNGAGGYYNEQFF
TGTGCCAGCTCCCCAAATGGGGCGGGAGGGTACTACAATGAGCAGTTCTTC
>TRBJ2-1|TRBV4-1|once|TRBD1
CASSQSGTGNYNEQFF
TGCGCCAGCAGCCAAAGCGGGACAGGGAACTACAATGAGCAGTTCTTC
>TRBJ2-5|TRBV27|NA|NA
CASSSTGLQETQYF
TGTGCCAGCAGTTCGACGGGACTTCAAGAGACCCAGTACTTC
>TRBJ1-2|TRBV29-1|NA|TRBD1
CSVDSPTGRDYGYTF
TGCAGCGTTGACTCCCCGACAGGGAGGGACTATGGCTACACCTTC
>TRBJ2-7|TRBV4-3|NA|NA
CASSQRWGVNEQYF
TGCGCCAGCAGCCAAAGGTGGGGAGTGAACGAGCAGTACTTC
>TRBJ1-1|TRBV29-1|NA|NA
CSDLPRNTEAFF
TGCAGCGATCTCCCCCGGAACACTGAAGCTTTCTTT
>TRBJ2-7|TRBV29-1|NA|NA
CSVELVGEQYF
TGCAGCGTTGAGTTGGTCGGCGAGCAGTACTTC
>TRBJ2-3|TRBV27|few|NA
CASSLSRGFDYLSSTDTQYF
TGTGCCAGCAGTTTATCCAGAGGCTTCGATTACCTTTCTAGCACAGATACGCAGTATTTT
>TRBJ2-1|TRBV29-1|NA|NA
CSVTYGNSYNKQFF
TGCAGCGTCACTTACGGGAATTCCTACAATAAGCAGTTCTTC
>TRBJ2-7|TRBV6-2/TRBV6-3|few|NA
CASSRLREQYF
TGTGCCAGCAGCCGGCTAAGGGAGCAGTACTTC
>TRBJ1-1|TRBV12-3/TRBV12-4|NA|TRBD1
CASRSGQGANPEAFF
TGTGCCAGCAGATCCGGACAGGGGGCAAACCCTGAAGCTTTCTTT
>TRBJ1-3|TRBV28|NA|TRBD1
CASRPTGGPGNTIYF
TGTGCCAGCAGGCCCACAGGGGGCCCTGGAAACACCATATATTTT
>TRBJ2-1|TRBV11-2|NA|TRBD2
CASSFGRGGYKGYNEQFF
TGTGCCAGCAGCTTTGGGCGGGGGGGCTACAAAGGCTACAATGAGCAGTTCTTC
>TRBJ2-7|TRBV20-1|NA|TRBD1
CSARDHRGPAVEQYF
TGCAGTGCTAGAGATCACAGGGGGCCCGCAGTCGAGCAGTACTTC
>TRBJ2-2|TRBV7-9|NA|NA
CASSLFTYRKGTGELFF
TGTGCCAGCAGCTTATTTACATACAGGAAAGGGACCGGGGAGCTGTTTTTT
>TRBJ2-7|TRBV6-1|NA|NA
CASSEGTVLAYEQYF
TGTGCCAGCAGTGAAGGGACAGTTCTTGCCTACGAGCAGTACTTC